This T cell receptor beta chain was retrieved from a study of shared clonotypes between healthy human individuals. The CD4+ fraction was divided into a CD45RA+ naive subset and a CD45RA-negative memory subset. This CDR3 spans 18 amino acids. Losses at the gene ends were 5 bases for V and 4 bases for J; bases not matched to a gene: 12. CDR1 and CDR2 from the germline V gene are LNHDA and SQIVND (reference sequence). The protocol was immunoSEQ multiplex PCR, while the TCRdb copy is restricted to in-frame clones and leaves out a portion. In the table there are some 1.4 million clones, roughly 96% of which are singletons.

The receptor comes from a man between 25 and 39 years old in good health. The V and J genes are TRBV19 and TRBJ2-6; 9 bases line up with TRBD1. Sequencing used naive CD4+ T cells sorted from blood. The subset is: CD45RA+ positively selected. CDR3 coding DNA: TGTGCCAGTAGTTCCCCTGGGACAGGGCGAGGAGGGGCCAACGTCCTGACTTTC. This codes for CASSSPGTGRGGANVLTF.